The T cell receptor beta chain described here comes from a study of cytomegalovirus exposure and HLA in healthy donors. Overall study findings and caveats: Across HLA loci, a later analysis found differing TCR association rates, with DRB1 most and HLA-C fewest.

60 Vbeta and 13 Jbeta primers were used in PCR. The protocol was immunoSEQ multiplex PCR, while the TCRdb copy is restricted to in-frame clones and leaves out a portion. The table has fewer than 110,000 clones, 65% to 85% seen once. About this clone itself: The target antigen is unknown.

The V and J ends lost 4 bases and 4 bases, in that order; junction bases with no gene match: 6. There are 15 residues in the CDR3. Per the germline V gene, CDR1 is MNHEY and CDR2 is SMNVEV (reference sequence). Sequencing was done on a sample of PBMCs. The V call is TRBV27, the J call TRBJ1-4; 7 bases agree with TRBD1. This clonotype was sampled from a man in his fifties or sixties in good health and CMV-seropositive. The CDR3 DNA reads TGTGCCAGCAGTTGGAGGACAGGCCTTAATGAAAAACTGTTTTTT. This gives the protein CASSWRTGLNEKLFF.